This T cell receptor beta chain is from a study of blood T cell repertoires in COVID-19. Whole-study context: In each case, the material was cDNA or gDNA derived from T cells, B-cell-depleted T cells, or PBMCs.

Participants were aged about 18 to 89 years from roughly 25 US areas. This CDR3 has 15 amino acids. Per germline, CDR1 KGHSH and CDR2 LQKENI. V lost 2 bases and J 2 bases, leaving 10 bases between the germline ends. This clone was seen just once. Original analysis: It was from reference gene primer amplification that nucleated cell counts were estimated. This table comes from immunoSEQ multiplex PCR, and its TCRdb copy is limited to in-frame clones, with some not included. V and J calls plus clone size are reproduced from that table; the DNA served to infer D and trimming. The sample lists roughly 420,000 clones, roughly 90% occurring once.

The rearrangement joins TRBV18 to TRBJ1-5; D gene ambiguous. The origin of this receptor is a woman in her 30s with acute COVID-19. Material: PBMCs or T cells enriched from blood (not recorded which). As DNA, the CDR3 is TGTGCCAGCTCACCATCGAACAAACGCAATCAGCCCCAGCATTTT. Residues: CASSPSNKRNQPQHF.